This TCR beta chain was obtained from a study of CD8+ T cells in alopecia areata. The study, taken as a whole, reports: Scalp samples also contribute reads from the resident alphabeta T cells found in normal skin.

On this clone itself: Antigen: not known.

Isolated RNA was reverse transcribed into cDNA used as the sequencing template. Data came from immunoSEQ multiplex PCR; TCRdb stores just in-frame clones and leaves some out. The data contain fewer than 110,000 clones, 84% of them singletons. Regarding treatment: oral pan-JAK inhibitor, 5-10 mg twice daily. Source: CD8+ T cells sorted from blood, taken at week 24, from a patient treated with tofacitinib. The sequence was collected from a human donor with alopecia areata.

The CDR3 region has the DNA TGTGCCAGCACCCCAACGGGACTAGCGGGCGGAGAGACCCAGTACTTC. Protein: CASTPTGLAGGETQYF. V and J are TRBV27 and TRBJ2-5; 12 bases line up with TRBD2. Germline V CDR1 and CDR2: MNHEY, SMNVEV (reference sequence). This CDR3 comprises 16 residues. J gave up 4 bases and V 7 bases, and 10 bases lay outside the gene matches.